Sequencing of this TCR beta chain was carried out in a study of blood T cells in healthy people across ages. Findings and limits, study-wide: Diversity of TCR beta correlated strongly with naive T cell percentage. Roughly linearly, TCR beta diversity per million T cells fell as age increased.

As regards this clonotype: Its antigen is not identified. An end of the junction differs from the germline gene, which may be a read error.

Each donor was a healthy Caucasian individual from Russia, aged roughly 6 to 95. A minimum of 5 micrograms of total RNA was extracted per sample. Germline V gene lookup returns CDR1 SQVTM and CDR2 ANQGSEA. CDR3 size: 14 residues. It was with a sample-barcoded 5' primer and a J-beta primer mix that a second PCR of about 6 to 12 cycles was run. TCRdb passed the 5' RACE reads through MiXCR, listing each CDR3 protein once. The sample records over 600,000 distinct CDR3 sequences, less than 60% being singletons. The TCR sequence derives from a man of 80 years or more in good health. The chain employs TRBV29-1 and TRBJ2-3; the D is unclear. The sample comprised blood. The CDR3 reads CSAEERQVGDTQYF. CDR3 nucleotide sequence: TGCAGCGCTGAAGAACGGCAGGTGGGGGATACGCAGTATTTT.